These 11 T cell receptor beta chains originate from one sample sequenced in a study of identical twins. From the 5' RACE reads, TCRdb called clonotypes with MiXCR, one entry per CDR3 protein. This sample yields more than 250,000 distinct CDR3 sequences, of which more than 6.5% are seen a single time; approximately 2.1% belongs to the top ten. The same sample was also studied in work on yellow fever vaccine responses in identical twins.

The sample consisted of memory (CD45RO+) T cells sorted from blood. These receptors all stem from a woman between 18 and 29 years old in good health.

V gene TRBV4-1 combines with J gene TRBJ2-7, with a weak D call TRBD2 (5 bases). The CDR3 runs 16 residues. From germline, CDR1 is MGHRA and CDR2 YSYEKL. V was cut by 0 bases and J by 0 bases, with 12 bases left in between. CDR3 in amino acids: CASSQDSGYSSYEQYV. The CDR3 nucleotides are TGCGCCAGCAGCCAAGACTCGGGGTACAGCTCCTACGAGCAGTACGTC.

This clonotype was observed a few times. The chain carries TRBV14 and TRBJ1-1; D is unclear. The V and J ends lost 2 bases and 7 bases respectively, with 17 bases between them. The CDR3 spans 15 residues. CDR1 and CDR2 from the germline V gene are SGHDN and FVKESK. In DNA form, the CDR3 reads TGTGCCAGCAGCCAAAATTGGGCCACTCCGCATGAAGCTTTCTTT. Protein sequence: CASSQNWATPHEAFF.

This CDR3 reads CASSPTPSGNIQYF. CDR3 in DNA: TGTGCCAGCAGTCCGACACCCTCGGGAAACATTCAGTACTTC. The J gene is TRBJ2-4, the V gene TRBV2; D gene uncertain. Trimming took off 5 bases at V and 6 bases at J, with 14 bases between the two ends. This CDR3 comprises 14 residues. Germline V gene data show CDR1 as SNHLY and CDR2 as FYNNEI.

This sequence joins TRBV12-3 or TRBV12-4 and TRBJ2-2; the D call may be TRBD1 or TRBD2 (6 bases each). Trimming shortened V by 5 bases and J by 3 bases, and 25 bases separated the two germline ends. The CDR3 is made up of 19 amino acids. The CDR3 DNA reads TGTGCCAGCAGTGACAACGGGGGCTGGGCTAGCAGATACACCGGGGAGCTGTTTTTT. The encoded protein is CASSDNGGWASRYTGELFF.

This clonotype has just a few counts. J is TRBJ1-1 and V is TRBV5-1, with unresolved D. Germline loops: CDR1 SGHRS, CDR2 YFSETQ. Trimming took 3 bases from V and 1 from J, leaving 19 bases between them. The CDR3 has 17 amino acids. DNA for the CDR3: TGCGCCAGCAGCTCCAACCCGATCGACAACCGGAACACTGAAGCTTTCTTT. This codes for CASSSNPIDNRNTEAFF.

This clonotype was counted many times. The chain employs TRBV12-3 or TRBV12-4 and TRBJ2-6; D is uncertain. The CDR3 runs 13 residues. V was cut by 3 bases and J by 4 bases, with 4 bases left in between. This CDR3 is CASSFSGANVLTF. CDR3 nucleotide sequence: TGTGCCAGCAGTTTCTCCGGGGCCAACGTCCTGACTTTC.

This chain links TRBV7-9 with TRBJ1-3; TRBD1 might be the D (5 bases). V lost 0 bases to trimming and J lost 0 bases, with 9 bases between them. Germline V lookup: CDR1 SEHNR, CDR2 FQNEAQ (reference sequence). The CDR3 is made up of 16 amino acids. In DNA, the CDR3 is TGTGCCAGCAGCTTAGCGGGACGGCCCTCTGGAAACACCATATATTTT. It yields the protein CASSLAGRPSGNTIYF.

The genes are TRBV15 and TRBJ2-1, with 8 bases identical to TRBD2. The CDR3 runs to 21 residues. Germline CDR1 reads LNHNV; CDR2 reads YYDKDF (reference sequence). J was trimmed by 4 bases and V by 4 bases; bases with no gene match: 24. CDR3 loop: CATSTPPEGGIAGRSYNEQFF. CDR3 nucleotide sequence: TGTGCCACCAGCACACCTCCCGAGGGGGGGATAGCGGGACGATCTTACAATGAGCAGTTCTTC.

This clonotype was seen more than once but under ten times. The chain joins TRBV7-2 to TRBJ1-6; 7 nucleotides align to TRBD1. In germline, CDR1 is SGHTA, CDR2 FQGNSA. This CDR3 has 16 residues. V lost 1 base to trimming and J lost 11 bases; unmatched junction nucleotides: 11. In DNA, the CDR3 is TGTGCCAGCAGCTTAGTTGGCAGGGGGACAGTTACACCCCTCCACTTT. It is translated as CASSLVGRGTVTPLHF.

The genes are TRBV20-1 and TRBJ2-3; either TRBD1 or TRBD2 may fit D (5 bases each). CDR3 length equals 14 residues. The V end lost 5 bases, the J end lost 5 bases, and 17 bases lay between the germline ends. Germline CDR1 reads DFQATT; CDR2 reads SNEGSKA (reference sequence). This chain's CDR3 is CSAYTPVGGDTQYF. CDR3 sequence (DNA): TGCAGTGCTTACACTCCTGTTGGGGGAGATACGCAGTATTTT.

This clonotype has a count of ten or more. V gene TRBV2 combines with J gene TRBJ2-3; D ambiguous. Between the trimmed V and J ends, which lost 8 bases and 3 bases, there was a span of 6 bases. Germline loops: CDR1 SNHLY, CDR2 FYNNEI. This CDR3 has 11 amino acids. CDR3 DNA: TGTGCCAGCCGTTTTACAGATACGCAGTATTTT. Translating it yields CASRFTDTQYF.